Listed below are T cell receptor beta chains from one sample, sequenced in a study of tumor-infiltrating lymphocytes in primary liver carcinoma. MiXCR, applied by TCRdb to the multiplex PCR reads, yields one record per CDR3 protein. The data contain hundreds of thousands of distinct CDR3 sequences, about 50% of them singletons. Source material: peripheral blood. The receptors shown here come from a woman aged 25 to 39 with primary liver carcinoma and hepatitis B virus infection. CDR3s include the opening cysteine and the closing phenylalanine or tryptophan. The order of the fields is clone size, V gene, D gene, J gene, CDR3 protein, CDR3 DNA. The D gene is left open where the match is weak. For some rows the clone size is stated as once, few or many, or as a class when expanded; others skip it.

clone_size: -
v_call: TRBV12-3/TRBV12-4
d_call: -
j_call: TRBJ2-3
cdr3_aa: CASSQAPRLVSDTQYF
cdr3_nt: TGTGCCAGCAGCCAAGCCCCGCGACTAGTGTCAGATACGCAGTATTTT

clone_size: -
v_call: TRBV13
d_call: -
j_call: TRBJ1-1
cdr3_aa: CASSSNLNTEAFF
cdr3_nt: TGTGCCAGCAGCTCCAACTTGAACACTGAAGCTTTCTTT

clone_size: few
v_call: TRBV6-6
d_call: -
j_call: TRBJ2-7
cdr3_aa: CASSSSGLAYEQYF
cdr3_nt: TGTGCCAGCAGTTCGTCGGGACTGGCCTACGAGCAGTACTTC

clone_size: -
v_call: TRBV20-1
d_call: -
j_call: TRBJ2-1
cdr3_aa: CSAREYTATYNEQFF
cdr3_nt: TGCAGTGCTAGAGAGTACACGGCTACCTACAATGAGCAGTTCTTC

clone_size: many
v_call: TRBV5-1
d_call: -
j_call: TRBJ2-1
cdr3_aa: CASSLAGGAYNEQFF
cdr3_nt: TGTGCCAGCAGCTTGGCTGGGGGAGCTTACAATGAGCAGTTCTTC

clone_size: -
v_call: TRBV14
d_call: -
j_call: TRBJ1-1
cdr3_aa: CASSQQECTEAFF
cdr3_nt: TGTGCCAGCAGCCAACAGGAGTGCACTGAAGCTTTCTTT

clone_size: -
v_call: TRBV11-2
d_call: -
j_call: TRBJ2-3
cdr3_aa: CVSSSTHSDTQYF
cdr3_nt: TGTGTCAGCAGCTCTACCCACTCTGATACGCAGTATTTT

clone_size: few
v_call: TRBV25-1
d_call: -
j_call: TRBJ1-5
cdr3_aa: CASSDGHAIGQPQHF
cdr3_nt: TGTGCCAGCAGTGATGGGCATGCCATAGGTCAGCCCCAGCATTTT

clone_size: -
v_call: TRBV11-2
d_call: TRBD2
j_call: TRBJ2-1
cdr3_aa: CANSLEYGTSGKNEQFF
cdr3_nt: TGTGCCAACAGCTTAGAATACGGGACTAGCGGAAAGAATGAGCAGTTCTTC

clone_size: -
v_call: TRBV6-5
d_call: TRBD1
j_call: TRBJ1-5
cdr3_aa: CASSYGTGGRPQHF
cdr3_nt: TGTGCCAGCAGTTACGGGACAGGGGGCCGGCCCCAGCATTTT

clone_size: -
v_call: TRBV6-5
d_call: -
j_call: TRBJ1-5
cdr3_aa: CASRLTSGEGQPKHF
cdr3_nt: TGTGCCAGCAGACTCACCTCAGGGGAGGGTCAGCCCAAGCATTTT

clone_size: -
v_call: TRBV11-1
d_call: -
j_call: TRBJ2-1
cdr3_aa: CASSSGRSHEQFF
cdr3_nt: TGTGCCAGCAGCTCGGGACGGAGCCATGAGCAGTTCTTC

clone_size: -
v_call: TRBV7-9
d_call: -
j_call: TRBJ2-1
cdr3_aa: CASSLEIATYNEQFF
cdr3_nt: TGTGCCAGCAGCCTTGAAATAGCGACCTACAATGAGCAGTTCTTC

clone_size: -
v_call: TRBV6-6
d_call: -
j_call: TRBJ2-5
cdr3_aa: CASSHTGETRYF
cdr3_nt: TGTGCCAGCAGTCACACGGGGGAGACCCGGTACTTC

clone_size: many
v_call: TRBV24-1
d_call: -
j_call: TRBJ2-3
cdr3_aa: CATSDLKGADTQYF
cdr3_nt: TGTGCCACCAGTGATTTGAAAGGCGCAGATACGCAGTATTTT

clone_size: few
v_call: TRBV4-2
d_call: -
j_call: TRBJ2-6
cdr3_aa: CASSQILRAGANVLTF
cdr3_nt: TGTGCCAGCAGCCAAATTCTCCGGGCTGGGGCCAACGTCCTGACTTTC

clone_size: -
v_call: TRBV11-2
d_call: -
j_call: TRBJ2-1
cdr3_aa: CTSSLGSSEGSDYNEQFF
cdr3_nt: TGTACCAGCAGCTTAGGCAGTAGTGAGGGCAGTGACTACAATGAGCAGTTCTTC

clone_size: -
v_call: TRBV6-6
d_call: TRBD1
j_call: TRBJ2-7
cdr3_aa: CANTLSVTGDYEQYF
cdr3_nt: TGTGCCAACACTCTAAGTGTGACAGGGGACTACGAGCAGTACTTC

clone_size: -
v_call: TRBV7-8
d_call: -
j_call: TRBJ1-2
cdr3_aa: CASSLLTRGAAGYTF
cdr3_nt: TGTGCCAGCAGCTTGTTAACACGGGGTGCGGCTGGCTACACCTTC

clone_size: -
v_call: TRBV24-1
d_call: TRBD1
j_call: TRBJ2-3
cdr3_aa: CATGSSGQGADTQYF
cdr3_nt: TGTGCCACCGGGTCTTCGGGACAGGGAGCAGATACGCAGTATTTT

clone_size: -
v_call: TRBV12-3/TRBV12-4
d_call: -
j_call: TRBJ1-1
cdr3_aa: CASKYSHGNTEAFF
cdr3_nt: TGTGCCAGCAAATACAGTCACGGGAACACTGAAGCTTTCTTT

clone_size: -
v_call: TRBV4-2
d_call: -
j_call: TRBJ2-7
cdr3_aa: CASSQDGGRQREAYEQYF
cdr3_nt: TGTGCCAGCAGCCAAGATGGGGGCCGGCAGCGAGAAGCCTACGAGCAGTACTTC

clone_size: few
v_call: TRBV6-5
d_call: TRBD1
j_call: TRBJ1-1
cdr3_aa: CASRRTGAGTEAFF
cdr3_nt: TGTGCCAGCAGAAGGACAGGGGCGGGCACTGAAGCTTTCTTT

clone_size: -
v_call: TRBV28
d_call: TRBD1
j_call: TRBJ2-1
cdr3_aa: CASTLDRGSYNEQFF
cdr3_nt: TGTGCCAGCACCTTGGACAGGGGCTCCTACAATGAGCAGTTCTTC

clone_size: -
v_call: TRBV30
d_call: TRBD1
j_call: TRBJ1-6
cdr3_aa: CAWSATGVNSPLHF
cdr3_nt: TGTGCCTGGAGTGCGACAGGGGTTAATTCACCCCTCCACTTT

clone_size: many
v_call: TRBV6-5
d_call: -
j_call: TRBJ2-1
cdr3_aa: CASNLGGQQFF
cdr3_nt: TGTGCCAGCAACCTTGGGGGACAGCAGTTCTTC

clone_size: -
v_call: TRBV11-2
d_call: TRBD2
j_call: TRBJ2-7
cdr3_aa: CTSCRAGAFTYEQYF
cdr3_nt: TGTACCAGCTGCCGGGCGGGAGCCTTCACCTACGAGCAGTACTTC

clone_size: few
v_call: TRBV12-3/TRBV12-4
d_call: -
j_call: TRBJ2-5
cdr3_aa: CASSLGRIETQYF
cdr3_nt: TGTGCCAGCAGTTTGGGACGGATAGAGACCCAGTACTTC

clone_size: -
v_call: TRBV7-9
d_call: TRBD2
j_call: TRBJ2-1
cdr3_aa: CASSAFGLAGAYNEQFF
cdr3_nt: TGTGCCAGCAGCGCCTTCGGACTAGCGGGAGCCTACAATGAGCAGTTCTTC

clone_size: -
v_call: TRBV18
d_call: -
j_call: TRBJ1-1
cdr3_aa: CASSPQGGQNTEAFF
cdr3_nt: TGTGCCAGCTCACCACAGGGGGGGCAGAACACTGAAGCTTTCTTT

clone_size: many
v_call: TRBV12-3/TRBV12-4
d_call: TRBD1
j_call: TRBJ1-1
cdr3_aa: CASSKRDRDTEAFF
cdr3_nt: TGTGCCAGCAGCAAACGGGACAGGGACACTGAAGCTTTCTTT

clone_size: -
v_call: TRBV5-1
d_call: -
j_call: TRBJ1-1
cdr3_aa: CASSVETANTEAFF
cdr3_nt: TGCGCCAGCAGCGTGGAAACAGCGAACACTGAAGCTTTCTTT

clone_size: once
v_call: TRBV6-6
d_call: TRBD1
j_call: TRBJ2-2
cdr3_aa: CASNIQDRVDTGELFF
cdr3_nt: TGTGCCAGCAACATCCAGGACAGGGTCGACACCGGGGAGCTGTTTTTT

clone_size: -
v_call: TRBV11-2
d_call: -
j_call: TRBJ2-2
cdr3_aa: CASSLIGGRVTYTGELFF
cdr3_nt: TGTGCCAGCAGCTTAATAGGGGGTCGAGTTACCTACACCGGGGAGCTGTTTTTT

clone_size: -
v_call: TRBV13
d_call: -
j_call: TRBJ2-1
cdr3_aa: CASSLDRGKGNEQFF
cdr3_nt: TGTGCCAGCAGCTTAGATAGGGGTAAGGGGAATGAGCAGTTCTTC

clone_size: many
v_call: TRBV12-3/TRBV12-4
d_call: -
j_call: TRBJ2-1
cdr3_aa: CATPAENEQFF
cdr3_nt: TGTGCCACACCCGCTGAGAATGAGCAGTTCTTC

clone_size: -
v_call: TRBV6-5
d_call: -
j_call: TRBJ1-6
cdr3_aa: CASSYGGARNNSPLHF
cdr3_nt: TGTGCCAGCAGTTACGGGGGGGCGAGGAATAATTCACCCCTCCACTTT

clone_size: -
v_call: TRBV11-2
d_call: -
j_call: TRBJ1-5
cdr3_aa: CACSPYSGSNQPQHF
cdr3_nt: TGTGCCTGCAGCCCATATAGCGGAAGCAACCAGCCCCAGCATTTT

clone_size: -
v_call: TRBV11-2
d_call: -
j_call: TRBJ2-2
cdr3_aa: CASSSPQGGVNTGGLFF
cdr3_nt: TGTGCCAGCAGCTCCCCCCAGGGAGGGGTTAACACCGGGGGGCTATTTTTT

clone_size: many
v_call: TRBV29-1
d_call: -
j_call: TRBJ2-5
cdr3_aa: CSVEPPAQYF
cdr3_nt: TGCAGCGTTGAGCCCCCGGCCCAGTACTTC

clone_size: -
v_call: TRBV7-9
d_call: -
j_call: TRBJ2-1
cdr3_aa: CASRPIAFSSYNEQFF
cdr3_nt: TGTGCCAGCAGACCTATAGCGTTCAGCTCCTACAATGAGCAGTTCTTC

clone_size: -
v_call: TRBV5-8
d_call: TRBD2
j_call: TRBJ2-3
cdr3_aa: CASSHVLAGDHTQYF
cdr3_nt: TGTGCCAGCAGCCATGTACTAGCGGGAGATCATACGCAGTATTTT

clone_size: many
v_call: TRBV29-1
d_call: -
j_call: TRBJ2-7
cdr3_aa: CSVVPDSSYEQYF
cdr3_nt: TGCAGCGTTGTCCCGGACAGCTCCTACGAGCAGTACTTC

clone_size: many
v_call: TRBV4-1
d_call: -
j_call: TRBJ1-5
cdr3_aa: CASSQDGQTNQPQHF
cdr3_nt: TGCGCCAGCAGCCAAGATGGGCAGACTAATCAGCCCCAGCATTTT

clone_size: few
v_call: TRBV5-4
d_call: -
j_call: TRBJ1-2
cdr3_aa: CASSPGPLNYGYTF
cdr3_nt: TGTGCCAGCAGCCCTGGACCTCTTAACTATGGCTACACCTTC

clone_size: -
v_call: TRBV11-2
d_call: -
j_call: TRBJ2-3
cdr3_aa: CARSQTAGTQYF
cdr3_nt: TGTGCCAGGAGCCAAACAGCTGGTACGCAGTATTTT

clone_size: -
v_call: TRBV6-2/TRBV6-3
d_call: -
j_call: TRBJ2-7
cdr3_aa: CASSPGWGEQHF
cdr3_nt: TGTGCCAGCAGTCCGGGGTGGGGAGAGCAGCACTTC

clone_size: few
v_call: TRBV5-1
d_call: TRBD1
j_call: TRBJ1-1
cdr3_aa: CASSLGTGQTMNTEAFF
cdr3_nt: TGCGCCAGCAGTTTGGGGACGGGACAGACTATGAACACTGAAGCTTTCTTT

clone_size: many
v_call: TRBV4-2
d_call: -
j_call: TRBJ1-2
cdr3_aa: CASSPRGSEGYTF
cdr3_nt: TGTGCCAGCAGCCCGCGGGGTTCGGAGGGCTACACCTTC

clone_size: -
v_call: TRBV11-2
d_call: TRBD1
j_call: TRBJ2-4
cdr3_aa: CANSTPTGIVYIKYF
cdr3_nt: TGTGCCAACAGCACACCGACAGGGATTGTGTACATTAAGTACTTC

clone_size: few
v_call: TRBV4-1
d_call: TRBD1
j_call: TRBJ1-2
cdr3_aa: CASSQGDRANDGYTF
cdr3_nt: TGCGCCAGCAGCCAAGGAGACAGGGCGAATGATGGCTACACCTTC

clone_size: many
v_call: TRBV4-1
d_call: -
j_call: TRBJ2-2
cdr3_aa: CASSQDRYGELFF
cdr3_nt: TGCGCCAGCAGCCAAGATCGGTACGGGGAGCTGTTTTTT

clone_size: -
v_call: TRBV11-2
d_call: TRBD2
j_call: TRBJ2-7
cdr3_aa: CASSLVLAGYGQYF
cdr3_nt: TGTGCCAGCAGCTTAGTGCTAGCGGGGTACGGACAGTACTTC

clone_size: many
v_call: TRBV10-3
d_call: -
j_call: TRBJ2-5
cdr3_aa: CATRGDTQETQYF
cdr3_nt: TGTGCCACCCGTGGAGACACTCAAGAGACCCAGTACTTC

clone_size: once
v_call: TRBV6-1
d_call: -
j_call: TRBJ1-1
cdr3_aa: CASSESRRVAFF
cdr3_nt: TGTGCTAGCAGTGAATCTCGTCGGGTAGCTTTCTTT

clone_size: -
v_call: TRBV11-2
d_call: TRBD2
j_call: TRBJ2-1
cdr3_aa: CASSFGLVGIYKSF
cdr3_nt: TGTGCCAGCAGCTTCGGACTAGTGGGTATTTACAAGTCCTTT